Below, 8 T cell receptor beta chains from the same sample are listed, as sequenced in a study of shared clonotypes between healthy human individuals. Assay: immunoSEQ multiplex PCR; the TCRdb copy retains only in-frame clones and omits some. The sample has about 1.9 million clones, roughly 95% seen once. Terminally differentiated effector memory CD45RA+ cells were left out of the naive CD8 fraction, which was CD45RO-negative and positively selected for CCR7. Sequenced: naive CD8+ T cells from PBMCs. These TCRs come from a man between 18 and 35 years old in good health. Some clones in this sample may be carry-over from other donors' samples.

J is TRBJ2-7 and V is TRBV7-9; 7 nucleotides match TRBD1. The CDR3 contains 15 residues. The germline V gene has CDR1 SEHNR and CDR2 FQNEAQ (reference sequence). Losses at the gene ends were 5 bases for V and 0 bases for J; bases not matched to a gene: 7. CDR3 nucleotides: TGTGCCAGCAGCGGACACGGGACAGCCTCCTACGAGCAGTACTTC. Translated: CASSGHGTASYEQYF.

This clone was counted between two and nine times. The V and J genes are TRBV7-6 and TRBJ1-3; possibly TRBD1 for D (6 bases). Germline assignment: CDR1 SGHVS and CDR2 FNYEAQ. The CDR3 has 14 residues. V was clipped by 1 base and J by 8 bases, with 12 bases between them. The CDR3: CASSLGSSGDTIYF. Written as DNA, the CDR3 is TGTGCCAGCAGCTTAGGTTCATCAGGGGACACCATATATTTT.

This clone was found once. The chain couples TRBV27 to TRBJ1-1; D unresolved. This CDR3 spans 14 amino acids. With 6 bases removed from V and 4 bases from J, the gap between germline ends came to 15 bases. In germline, CDR1 is MNHEY, CDR2 SMNVEV (reference sequence). CDR3 amino acids: CASRTAGQSTEAFF. Here the CDR3 DNA reads TGTGCCAGCAGGACGGCTGGTCAGAGCACTGAAGCTTTCTTT.

In regard to this clone: The sample holds other DNA sequences that translate to the same CDR3. V is TRBV27 and J is TRBJ2-7, with D perhaps being TRBD1 or TRBD2 (5 bases each). Germline assignment: CDR1 MNHEY and CDR2 SMNVEV (reference sequence). Between the trimmed V and J ends, which lost 3 bases and 2 bases, there was a span of 11 bases. The CDR3 loop spans 14 amino acids. The CDR3 loop is CASSFGTSTYEQYF. The CDR3 region has the DNA TGTGCCAGCAGTTTTGGGACCTCGACCTACGAGCAGTACTTC.

This clone has only a few counts. V usage is TRBV11-1 and J usage is TRBJ1-1; weak D call: TRBD1 (5 bases). The CDR3 extends over 14 amino acids. The V gene's germline CDR1 is SGHAT and CDR2 FQDESV (reference sequence). V was pared by 5 bases and J by 1 base, with 11 bases between. CDR3 bases: TGTGCCAGCAGCACGGGACCTAGGAACACTGAAGCTTTCTTT. Translated, it gives CASSTGPRNTEAFF.

This clone was observed once. This sample includes further DNA sequences coding for the same CDR3. V gene TRBV9 combines with J gene TRBJ2-1; D uncertain. Germline V gene data show CDR1 as SGDLS and CDR2 as YYNGEE. The ends were cut back, 2 bases at V and 4 bases at J, with 7 bases in the middle. The CDR3 loop spans 13 amino acids. The CDR3 reads CASSVAVYNEQFF. The CDR3 DNA follows: TGTGCCAGCAGCGTGGCAGTGTACAATGAGCAGTTCTTC.

This chain joins TRBV5-4 and TRBJ2-1; TRBD1 matches 9 bases. There are 16 residues in the CDR3. The J segment lost 5 bases and the V segment lost 3 bases, leaving 9 bases of the junction unmatched. CDR1 SGHNT and CDR2 YYREEE come from the germline V gene (reference sequence). The CDR3 region is CASSSTDRGLNNEQFF. The CDR3 bases are TGTGCCAGCAGCTCAACGGACAGGGGACTCAACAATGAGCAGTTCTTC.

The V and J genes are TRBV5-1 and TRBJ1-1; 8 nucleotides align to TRBD1. The germline V gene encodes CDR1 SGHRS and CDR2 YFSETQ. The CDR3 consists of 15 residues. V shed 7 bases, J shed 0 bases, and the junction held 8 bases outside the gene matches. The CDR3 spells CASGSRTGMNTEAFF. The CDR3 DNA sequence: TGCGCCAGCGGCTCTCGGACAGGGATGAACACTGAAGCTTTCTTT.